The T cell receptor beta chain described here comes from a study of cytomegalovirus exposure and HLA in healthy donors. Findings and limits, study-wide: A later analysis linked a missense DCLRE1C variant to TCR beta V- and J-gene trimming. Earlier analysis looked at TCR beta V segments, and most were productive about 90% or about 30% of the time. A later analysis linked about 17,000 TCR beta sequences to HLA alleles at 0.05 false discovery rate. Later analysis found that TCR beta chains associated with HLA were more clonally expanded than other, equally common chains.

This CDR3 has 12 amino acids. V gave up 5 bases and J gave up 13 bases, with 14 bases separating them. From germline, CDR1 is SEHNR and CDR2 FQNEAQ (reference sequence). To note about this clone: Its antigen is unknown.

The PCR made use of 60 Vbeta and 13 Jbeta primers. Measured with immunoSEQ multiplex PCR; TCRdb has only the in-frame clones, and not every one. The sample spans some 110,000 clones; the ten largest clones claim 3% to 4.5%. The chain combines TRBV7-9 with TRBJ1-4; D is perhaps TRBD1 (6 bases). This sequence originates from a man aged 30 to 39 in good health and CMV-seronegative. Source material: PBMCs. The CDR3 sequence is CASSRDRSGLFF. The DNA of the CDR3 is TGTGCCAGCAGCCGAGACAGGAGCGGACTGTTTTTT.